The 8 T cell receptor beta chains in this list originate from one sample, sequenced in a study of blood T cells in healthy people across ages. Next came a second PCR, run for about 6 to 12 cycles, which used a sample-barcoded 5' primer along with a J-beta primer mix. TCRdb independently ran MiXCR on the 5' RACE reads; one entry per CDR3 protein. The sample has 1.5 million to 2 million distinct CDR3 sequences, just under 50% seen once. Sequenced sample: blood. These receptors were taken from a woman aged 40 to 49 in good health.

This clonotype was observed a few times. This chain uses TRBV11-1 with TRBJ2-7, with D unresolved. V shed 0 bases and J shed 5 bases, with 8 bases lying between them. Germline CDR1 and CDR2: SGHAT and FQDESV (reference sequence). CDR3 length: 13 residues. In DNA form, the CDR3 reads TGTGCCAGCAGCTTAGCGTCTTCGAACGAGCAGTACTTC. Translating it yields CASSLASSNEQYF.

The J gene is TRBJ1-2, the V gene TRBV21-1; whether TRBD1, the table's D call, matches the DNA was not checked. TRBV21-1 is a recognized pseudogene. This CDR3 is 14 amino acids long. The CDR3 DNA reads TGTGCCAGCAGCAACCGGGCCGGGGACTATGGCTACACCTTC. This translates into CASSNRAGDYGYTF.

This rearrangement joins TRBV29-1 to TRBJ2-7, with D perhaps matching TRBD1 (5 bases). CDR3 size: 12 residues. Between the trimmed V and J ends, which lost 6 bases and 1 base, there was a span of 10 bases. Germline CDR1 SQVTM, CDR2 ANQGSEA. The DNA for the CDR3 is TGCAGCGTCCGTGGGGCGTCCTACGAGCAGTACTTC. Residues: CSVRGASYEQYF.

The chain recombines TRBV28 with TRBJ2-5, with D possibly TRBD2 on 7 matching bases. Gene TRBJ2-7 matches the end of the DNA better, so the J call may be wrong. Germline V CDR1 and CDR2: MDHEN, SYDVKM. The CDR3 is made up of 16 amino acids. The CDR3, as DNA: TGTGCCAGCAGTTCCCCCGGGGGGACAACCATGGACGAGCAGTACTTC. Translation: CASSSPGGTTMDEQYF.

This clonotype occurred a few times. This chain uses TRBV3-1 with TRBJ2-1; 14 positions match TRBD2. V gave up 6 bases and J gave up 13 bases; unmatched junction bases: 14. Germline CDR1 is LGHDT and CDR2 is YNNKEL (reference sequence). The CDR3 loop spans 16 amino acids. CDR3: CASSKGLAGAAGEQFF. The CDR3 DNA sequence: TGTGCCAGCAGTAAGGGACTAGCGGGGGCTGCGGGTGAACAGTTCTTC.

In its sample, this clonotype was seen many times. The CDR3 loop reads CASSEGLAGVETQYF. The CDR3 DNA reads TGCGCCAGCAGTGAAGGCCTAGCGGGGGTTGAGACCCAGTACTTC. The chain is built from TRBV10-1 and TRBJ2-5, with 10 bases matching TRBD2. This CDR3 is built from 15 residues. Germline CDR1 WNHNN, CDR2 SYGVQD (reference sequence). Germline trimming cut 3 bases from V and 5 bases from J; bases unmatched to any gene: 6.

The chain joins TRBV24-1 to TRBJ2-5; D might be TRBD2 (6 bases). Germline CDR1 and CDR2: KGHDR and SFDVKD. Trimming removed 2 bases from V and 5 bases from J, with 14 bases in between. CDR3 length equals 15 residues. The CDR3 loop reads CATSDSRGVTETQYF. CDR3 nucleotides: TGTGCCACCAGTGATTCGCGGGGAGTAACGGAGACCCAGTACTTC.

This chain joins TRBV7-2 and TRBJ1-5; the D gene is possibly TRBD1 (6 bases). Trimming took off 5 bases at V and 5 bases at J, with 13 bases between the two ends. Germline V gene data show CDR1 as SGHTA and CDR2 as FQGNSA. The CDR3 sequence is 14 residues long. The DNA for the CDR3 is TGTGCCAGCAGCGCTCGACAGGATCATCAGCCCCAGCATTTT. Protein: CASSARQDHQPQHF. Based on the CDR3 plus reference TRBV7-2 and TRBJ1-5, the full variable domain is GAGVSQSPSNKVTEKGKDVELRCDPISGHTALYWYRQSLGQGLEFLIYFQGNSAPDKSGLPSDRFSAERTGGSVSTLTIQRTQQEDSAVYLCASSARQDHQPQHFGDGTRLSIL.